These 30 T cell receptor beta chains came from one sample sequenced in a study of T cells in Graves' hyperthyroidism and ophthalmopathy. Authors of the study amplified TCR beta CDR3 regions from RNA transcripts. In the first-round RT-PCR of the TCR CDR3, the HTBI primer set was used. Each CDR3 protein gets one entry after TCRdb re-called the multiplex PCR reads with MiXCR. The repertoire holds some 270,000 distinct CDR3 sequences, with 10% to 15% as singletons. The specimen was blood. These receptors were taken from a woman between 25 and 40 years old with Graves' hyperthyroidism that later progressed to Graves' ophthalmopathy.

This clonotype was observed at least ten times. The V call is TRBV9, the J call TRBJ1-2; 9 bases align to TRBD1. The CDR3 sequence is 13 residues long. Trimming at V came to 2 bases and at J to 8 bases, leaving 4 bases not matched to a gene. Germline CDR1 reads SGDLS; CDR2 reads YYNGEE. CDR3 region: CASSVGQGYGYTF. For the CDR3, the DNA is TGTGCCAGCAGCGTCGGACAGGGGTACGGCTACACCTTC.

This clonotype was observed at least ten times. V and J are TRBV20-1 and TRBJ2-7, with TRBD1 identical over 7 bases. The CDR3 contains 15 residues. J lost 4 bases, V lost 2 bases, and 11 bases had no gene match. CDR1 and CDR2 from the germline V gene are DFQATT and SNEGSKA (reference sequence). The CDR3 loop reads CSARPSWDSQYEQYF. The DNA for the CDR3 is TGCAGTGCTAGACCCTCCTGGGACAGTCAGTACGAGCAGTACTTC.

This clonotype was found many times. This rearrangement joins TRBV27 to TRBJ2-7, with D unclear. Germline V lookup: CDR1 MNHEY, CDR2 SMNVEV (reference sequence). The V end lost 5 bases, the J end lost 2 bases, and 16 bases lay between the germline ends. The CDR3 is 15 residues long. CDR3 bases: TGTGCCAGCAGTCTGCGACCTGACCCACCCTACGAGCAGTACTTC. It translates to CASSLRPDPPYEQYF.

The chain carries TRBV19 and TRBJ2-7; possible D gene TRBD2, 6 bases. Looked up from germline, CDR1 is LNHDA and CDR2 is SQIVND (reference sequence). This CDR3 spans 13 amino acids. Trimming stripped 5 bases from V and 0 bases from J, with 8 bases between. CDR3 in amino acids: CASSGGFSYEQYF. As DNA, the CDR3 is TGTGCCAGTAGTGGGGGGTTCTCCTACGAGCAGTACTTC. Complete variable domain (other parts from reference TRBV19 and TRBJ2-7): DGGITQSPKYLFRKEGQNVTLSCEQNLNHDAMYWYRQDPGQGLRLIYYSQIVNDFQKGDIAEGYSVSREKKESFPLTVTSAQKNPTAFYLCASSGGFSYEQYFGPGTRLTVT.

This clonotype appeared many times. The chain joins TRBV12-3 or TRBV12-4 to TRBJ1-1; D gene ambiguous. This CDR3 is 14 amino acids long. V gave up 6 bases and J gave up 3 bases, with 14 bases separating them. For the CDR3, the DNA is TGTGCCAGCAGGCCCGGGCAGCCGGACACTGAAGCTTTCTTT. Amino acids: CASRPGQPDTEAFF.

This clonotype was seen many times. The V call is TRBV27, the J call TRBJ2-1, with 11 bases lining up with TRBD2. V was clipped by 3 bases and J by 6 bases; unmatched bases: 16. This CDR3 region has 19 residues. Per the germline V gene, CDR1 is MNHEY and CDR2 is SMNVEV (reference sequence). CDR3 region: CASSLYQQAIAGGVNEQFF. The CDR3 coding sequence is TGTGCCAGCAGTTTGTACCAACAAGCCATAGCGGGAGGGGTCAATGAGCAGTTCTTC.

Many counts were recorded for this clonotype. This chain links TRBV20-1 with TRBJ2-3, with 9 bases aligning to TRBD1. The CDR3 extends over 14 amino acids. Germline V lookup: CDR1 DFQATT, CDR2 SNEGSKA (reference sequence). Germline trimming cut 6 bases from V and 1 base from J; bases unmatched to any gene: 5. The CDR3 region has the DNA TGCAGTGCGCTCAGACAGGGGGGCACAGATACGCAGTATTTT. It yields the protein CSALRQGGTDTQYF.

There are many counts of this clonotype. The CDR3 nucleotides are TGTGCCAGCATCGGGTCACAGAACACTGAAGCTTTCTTT. Translation gives CASIGSQNTEAFF. The V and J genes are TRBV27 and TRBJ1-1; D remains ambiguous. V gave up 7 bases and J gave up 1 base, with 10 bases separating them. CDR1 and CDR2 (germline): MNHEY, SMNVEV (reference sequence). The CDR3 covers 13 residues.

The genes are TRBV5-4 and TRBJ2-5; D is ambiguous. In germline, CDR1 is SGHNT, CDR2 YYREEE (reference sequence). The CDR3 totals 15 residues. V dropped 4 bases and J dropped 4 bases, with 17 bases sitting between them. CDR3 nucleotide sequence: TGTGCCAGCAGCCCCGCAGACCCCTTTTCAGAGACCCAGTACTTC. Translation gives CASSPADPFSETQYF.

The chain couples TRBV7-8 to TRBJ2-3; 11 positions match TRBD1. Trimming removed 2 bases from V and 3 bases from J; junction bases left unmatched: 13. The CDR3 covers 19 residues. CDR1 is SGHVS and CDR2 is FQNEAQ in the germline V gene. CDR3 region: CASSLRGFGQGAGTDTQYF. CDR3 coding DNA: TGTGCCAGCAGCTTACGGGGTTTCGGACAGGGGGCCGGGACAGATACGCAGTATTTT.

This clonotype was observed many times. The V and J genes are TRBV29-1 and TRBJ2-2, with D hard to call. The germline gives CDR1 SQVTM, CDR2 ANQGSEA. The CDR3 totals 13 residues. V was clipped by 2 bases and J by 1 base, with 5 bases between them. The CDR3 region has the DNA TGCAGCGTTGAATCGAGGAACACCGGGGAGCTGTTTTTT. Its translation: CSVESRNTGELFF.

The chain joins TRBV6-1 to TRBJ2-3; 13 bases align to TRBD2. This CDR3 spans 16 amino acids. Germline V gene data show CDR1 as MNHNS and CDR2 as SASEGT. Trimming took 4 bases from V and 4 from J; bases not matched to a gene: 5. The CDR3 spells CASSGTSGSGADTQYF. DNA for the CDR3: TGTGCCAGCAGTGGGACTAGCGGGAGTGGGGCAGATACGCAGTATTTT.

The sample holds many counts of this clonotype. V usage is TRBV3-1 and J usage is TRBJ2-1; 14 bases line up with TRBD2. CDR3 length equals 17 residues. The V segment lost 2 bases and the J segment 7 bases; nucleotides outside the gene matches: 7. Germline values: CDR1 LGHDT, CDR2 YNNKEL (reference sequence). This chain's CDR3 is CASSQRAGLAGGNEQFF. DNA of the CDR3: TGTGCCAGCAGCCAAAGGGCAGGACTAGCGGGAGGAAATGAGCAGTTCTTC.

This clonotype was counted many times. The chain couples TRBV6-5 to TRBJ2-5; D unclear. Germline V CDR1 and CDR2: MNHEY, SVGAGI. The CDR3 contains 13 residues. Deletions cut 2 bases from V and 5 bases from J, with 9 bases between. The DNA of the CDR3 is TGTGCCAGCAGTTACGACCCGCGGGAGACCCAGTACTTC. Translation gives CASSYDPRETQYF.

This clonotype has just a few counts. The chain employs TRBV27 and TRBJ2-7, with TRBD1 matching 10 bases. Per the germline V gene, CDR1 is MNHEY and CDR2 is SMNVEV (reference sequence). CDR3 length equals 14 residues. After removal of 8 bases from V and 2 bases from J, the junction contained 6 bases not matched to a gene. CDR3 sequence (DNA): TGTGCCAGCGGGAAAGGGACAGGGGCCTACGAGCAGTACTTC. Translated, it gives CASGKGTGAYEQYF.

The J gene is TRBJ2-5, the V gene TRBV7-2; TRBD2 matches at 12 bases. The V gene end was trimmed by 2 bases and the J gene end by 5 bases; junction bases not matched to a gene: 12. The CDR3 runs to 18 residues. Germline values: CDR1 SGHTA, CDR2 FQGNSA. CDR3 nucleotides: TGTGCCAGCAGCTTATGGTCTAGCGGGAGGGAGGTGGTCGAGACCCAGTACTTC. Translated, it gives CASSLWSSGREVVETQYF.

Ten or more counts support this clonotype. This chain connects TRBV9 to TRBJ1-5; tentatively, D is TRBD1 (5 bases). The CDR3 is made up of 16 amino acids. Trimming took 4 bases from V and 3 from J, leaving 17 bases between them. Germline CDR1 reads SGDLS; CDR2 reads YYNGEE. CDR3 residues: CASSPGEGQHNQPQHF. The CDR3 region has the DNA TGTGCCAGCAGCCCGGGGGAGGGGCAGCACAATCAGCCCCAGCATTTT.

V usage is TRBV30 and J usage is TRBJ2-4; D assignment may be TRBD1 or TRBD2 (5 bases each). Between the trimmed V and J ends, which lost 3 bases and 2 bases, there was a span of 17 bases. This CDR3 contains 16 residues. Germline V gene sequence: CDR1 GTSNPN, CDR2 SVGIG (reference sequence). The CDR3 here is CAWRKRGGASKNIQYF. The DNA for the CDR3 is TGTGCCTGGAGGAAGAGGGGTGGGGCCTCCAAAAACATTCAGTACTTC.

This clonotype was picked up many times. This sequence joins TRBV25-1 and TRBJ2-1, with 7 bases aligning to TRBD2. The CDR3 length is 16 residues. Per germline, CDR1 MGHDK and CDR2 SYGVNS. Trimming removed 2 bases from V and 7 bases from J; junction bases left unmatched: 11. The DNA for the CDR3 is TGTGCCAGCAGTGAAAAGGTTGGGCAGGGAGGGAATGAGCAGTTCTTC. Amino acids: CASSEKVGQGGNEQFF.

The chain employs TRBV11-2 and TRBJ2-5; 12 bases line up with TRBD2. The CDR3 totals 17 residues. Looked up from germline, CDR1 is SGHAT and CDR2 is FQNNGV. V shed 5 bases, J shed 1 base, and the junction held 8 bases outside the gene matches. The CDR3 here is CASSASSGGALQETQYF. CDR3 bases: TGTGCCAGCAGCGCCTCTAGCGGGGGGGCCCTCCAAGAGACCCAGTACTTC.

The chain is built from TRBV5-1 and TRBJ2-5, with 8 bases that match TRBD1. CDR3 length equals 14 residues. In germline, CDR1 is SGHRS, CDR2 YFSETQ. V dropped 4 bases and J dropped 4; count of bases not matched to a gene: 6. The CDR3 nucleotides are TGCGCCAGCAGCCGGACAGGGAATGGAGAGACCCAGTACTTC. Its translation is CASSRTGNGETQYF. Full variable domain (outside the CDR3, taken from reference TRBV5-1 and TRBJ2-5): KAGVTQTPRYLIKTRGQQVTLSCSPISGHRSVSWYQQTPGQGLQFLFEYFSETQRNKGNFPGRFSGRQFSNSRSEMNVSTLELGDSALYLCASSRTGNGETQYFGPGTRLLVL.

Many counts were recorded for this clonotype. The gene calls are TRBV6-1 and TRBJ2-5; either TRBD1 or TRBD2 may supply D (6 bases each). CDR1 MNHNS and CDR2 SASEGT come from the germline V gene. V shed 5 bases and J shed 3 bases, with 13 bases lying between them. The CDR3 length is 14 residues. The CDR3 coding sequence is TGTGCCAGCAGTTATAGTAGGGGGGAAGAGACCCAGTACTTC. This gives the protein CASSYSRGEETQYF.

At least ten counts were recorded for this clonotype. The chain is built from TRBV7-2 and TRBJ2-5, with D tentatively TRBD1 or TRBD2 (6 bases each). Germline CDR1 reads SGHTA; CDR2 reads FQGNSA. The CDR3 extends over 13 amino acids. The V end was cut by 6 bases, the J end by 5 bases, with 13 bases between. The CDR3 DNA is TGTGCCAGCAGTCGGGGGCTCGGGGAGACCCAGTACTTC. Amino acid sequence: CASSRGLGETQYF.

There are many counts of this clonotype. The chain carries TRBV19 and TRBJ1-2; TRBD1 matches 8 bases. The CDR3 sequence is 13 residues long. The germline CDR1 and CDR2 sequences are LNHDA and SQIVND (reference sequence). The trim removed 6 bases at V and 8 bases at J, leaving 8 bases unmatched. The DNA of the CDR3 is TGTGCCAGTAGCCAAGACAGGGGTAGCGGCTACACCTTC. It translates to CASSQDRGSGYTF. The full variable domain, rest sourced from reference TRBV19 and TRBJ1-2, is DGGITQSPKYLFRKEGQNVTLSCEQNLNHDAMYWYRQDPGQGLRLIYYSQIVNDFQKGDIAEGYSVSREKKESFPLTVTSAQKNPTAFYLCASSQDRGSGYTFGSGTRLTVV.

This clonotype has at least ten counts. V and J are TRBV3-1 and TRBJ2-7; 13 bases fit TRBD2. V was pared by 5 bases and J by 3 bases, with 7 bases of the junction left unmatched. Germline V gene lookup returns CDR1 LGHDT and CDR2 YNNKEL (reference sequence). This CDR3 is built from 16 residues. DNA of the CDR3: TGTGCCAGCAGCATCGGACTAGCGGGAGATTTCTACGAGCAGTACTTC. As protein: CASSIGLAGDFYEQYF.

This clonotype was detected many times. This CDR3 reads CSAAPGSLSDTDTQYF. As DNA, the CDR3 is TGCAGTGCAGCGCCGGGGAGCCTCTCCGACACAGATACGCAGTATTTT. The V gene is TRBV20-1, the J gene TRBJ2-3, with D perhaps TRBD2 (5 bases). Trimming cost V 6 bases and J 2 bases, with 21 bases left between them. This CDR3 comprises 16 residues. Germline V gene data show CDR1 as DFQATT and CDR2 as SNEGSKA (reference sequence).

The V and J genes are TRBV9 and TRBJ2-3; unclear D gene. The ends were cut back, 2 bases at V and 0 bases at J, with 16 bases in the middle. Germline-derived CDR1 and CDR2 are SGDLS and YYNGEE. The CDR3 consists of 17 residues. DNA for the CDR3: TGTGCCAGCAGCGTCCCGAAGGCTATGACTAGCACAGATACGCAGTATTTT. The encoded protein is CASSVPKAMTSTDTQYF.

In this sample, this clonotype turned up a few times. This sequence joins TRBV10-3 and TRBJ1-4, with D unresolved. V was pared by 6 bases and J by 1 base, with 9 bases between. This CDR3 has 14 residues. CDR1 and CDR2 (germline): ENHRY, SYGVKD. The CDR3 is CAIRSEQTNEKLFF. The CDR3 nucleotides are TGTGCCATCAGGTCGGAGCAAACTAATGAAAAACTGTTTTTT.

This clonotype was detected ten times or more. The chain's CDR3 is CATGTGGRRYNEQFF. In DNA, the CDR3 is TGTGCCACCGGAACGGGTGGCAGAAGATACAATGAGCAGTTCTTC. The chain is built from TRBV28 and TRBJ2-1, with unresolved D. V lost 10 bases and J lost 4, with 20 bases in between. In germline, CDR1 is MDHEN, CDR2 SYDVKM. CDR3 length equals 15 residues.

In this sample, this clonotype turned up once. The chain employs TRBV3-1 and TRBJ2-1, with D maybe TRBD1 (6 bases). There are 14 residues in the CDR3. The V end lost 1 base, the J end lost 7 bases, and 11 bases lay between the germline ends. The germline V gene encodes CDR1 LGHDT and CDR2 YNNKEL (reference sequence). The CDR3: CASSQVQGTNEQFF. The CDR3, as DNA: TGTGCCAGCAGCCAAGTTCAGGGGACGAATGAGCAGTTCTTC.